This T cell receptor beta chain was found in a study of CD8+ T cells in alopecia areata. Overall study context: Dosing spanned 6 to 18 months on tofacitinib, then 6 months off drug.

Germline trimming cut 4 bases from V and 2 bases from J; bases unmatched to any gene: 6. The length of the CDR3 is 15 residues. Germline CDR1 and CDR2: SQVTM and ANQGSEA. Extraction of RNA preceded its reverse transcription into cDNA, which served as the sequencing template. Measured with immunoSEQ multiplex PCR; TCRdb has only the in-frame clones, and not every one. The data contain 140,000 to 150,000 clones, 45% to 60% of them singletons. This chain connects TRBV29-1 to TRBJ2-7, with 12 nucleotides matching TRBD2. The sequence came from a human donor with alopecia areata. The starting material was CD4+ T cells sorted from blood, obtained at week 0. In nucleotides, the CDR3 is TGCAGCGTTGGGGGACTAGCGGGTCCCCCCTACGAGCAGTACTTC. Translating it yields CSVGGLAGPPYEQYF.